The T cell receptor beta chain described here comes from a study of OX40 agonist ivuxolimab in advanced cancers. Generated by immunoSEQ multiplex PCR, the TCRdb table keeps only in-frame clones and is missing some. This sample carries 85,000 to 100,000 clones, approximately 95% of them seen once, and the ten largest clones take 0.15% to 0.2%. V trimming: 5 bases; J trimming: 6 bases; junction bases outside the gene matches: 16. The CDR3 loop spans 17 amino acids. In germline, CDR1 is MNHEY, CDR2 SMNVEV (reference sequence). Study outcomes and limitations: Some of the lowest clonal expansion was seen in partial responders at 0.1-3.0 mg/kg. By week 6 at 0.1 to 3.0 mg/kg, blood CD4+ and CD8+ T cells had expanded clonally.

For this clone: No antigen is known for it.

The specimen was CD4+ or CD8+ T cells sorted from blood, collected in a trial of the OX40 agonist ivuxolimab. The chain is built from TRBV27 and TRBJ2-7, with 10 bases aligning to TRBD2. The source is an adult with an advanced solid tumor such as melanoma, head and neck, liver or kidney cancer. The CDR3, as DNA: TGTGCCAGCAGTCCACGGACTAGCGGTATTAGTCCTCTCGAGCAGTACTTC. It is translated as CASSPRTSGISPLEQYF.